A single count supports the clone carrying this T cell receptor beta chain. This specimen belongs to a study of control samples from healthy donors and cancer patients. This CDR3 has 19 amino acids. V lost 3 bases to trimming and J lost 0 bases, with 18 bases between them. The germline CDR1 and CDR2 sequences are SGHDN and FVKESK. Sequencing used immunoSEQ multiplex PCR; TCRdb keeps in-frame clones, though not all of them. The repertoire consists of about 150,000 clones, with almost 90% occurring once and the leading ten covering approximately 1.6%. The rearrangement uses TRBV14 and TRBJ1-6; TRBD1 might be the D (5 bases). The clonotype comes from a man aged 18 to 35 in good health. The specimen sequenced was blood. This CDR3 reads CASSQTGLLTSSYNSPLHF. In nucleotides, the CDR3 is TGTGCCAGCAGCCAGACGGGACTCCTTACGAGCTCCTATAATTCACCCCTCCACTTT.